These 20 T cell receptor beta chains were sequenced from one sample in a study of blood T cell repertoires in COVID-19. Some clones are missing from TCRdb's copy, which holds only in-frame ones; the method was immunoSEQ multiplex PCR. The table lists approximately 210,000 clones, over 70% of them singletons. The specimen sequenced was peripheral blood. All receptors derive from a woman between 50 and 59 years old with acute or convalescent COVID-19.

The chain has TRBV24-1 and TRBJ2-7; no definite D call. CDR1 is KGHDR, CDR2 SFDVKD, per germline. The CDR3 contains 14 residues. Trimming took 4 bases from V and 2 from J, leaving 11 bases between them. The CDR3 coding sequence is TGTGCCACCAGTGAAAATGGAGTTGCCTACGAGCAGTACTTC. Translated, it gives CATSENGVAYEQYF.

The rearrangement uses TRBV7-9 and TRBJ1-4, with 7 bases that match TRBD1. This CDR3 comprises 16 residues. The ends lost 5 bases at V and 7 bases at J; junction bases unmatched: 13. CDR1 is SEHNR, CDR2 FQNEAQ, per germline (reference sequence). In DNA, the CDR3 is TGTGCCAGCAGCCTAAGCCCCGGGACAGAAGTTGAAAAACTGTTTTTT. As protein: CASSLSPGTEVEKLFF.

This clone showed up many times. The rearrangement joins TRBV4-2 to TRBJ1-1, with a weak D call TRBD1 (5 bases). The germline V gene has CDR1 LGHNA and CDR2 YNFKEQ. The V end lost 1 base, the J end lost 6 bases, and 12 bases lay between the germline ends. The CDR3 totals 14 residues. The CDR3 DNA sequence: TGTGCCAGCAGCCAAGTCCCCAGGGATCCTGAAGCTTTCTTT. Amino acid sequence: CASSQVPRDPEAFF.

V is TRBV7-2 and J is TRBJ2-6; D remains ambiguous. The CDR3 totals 14 residues. V was shortened by 5 bases and J by 0 bases, with 5 bases between the two germline ends. Germline CDR1 reads SGHTA; CDR2 reads FQGNSA. DNA of the CDR3: TGTGCCAGCAGCCAGGACTCTGGGGCCAACGTCCTGACTTTC. Protein product: CASSQDSGANVLTF.

This clone was seen once. The rearrangement uses TRBV16 and TRBJ2-1, with 10 bases that match TRBD1. Germline CDR1 KGHSY, CDR2 FQNENV. This CDR3 region has 19 residues. The J segment lost 4 bases and the V segment lost 4 bases, leaving 16 bases of the junction unmatched. The CDR3 DNA reads TGTGCCAGCAGCCTCGGACAGGGGGGTGAGGGGAGCTTGTACAATGAGCAGTTCTTC. Translation gives CASSLGQGGEGSLYNEQFF.

Of note for this clone: This specimen includes other DNA sequences encoding the same CDR3. This chain uses TRBV24-1 with TRBJ1-5; the match to TRBD1 covers 8 bases. After removal of 6 bases from V and 2 bases from J, the junction contained 5 bases not matched to a gene. Germline-derived CDR1 and CDR2 are KGHDR and SFDVKD. This CDR3 has 15 residues. The DNA for the CDR3 is TGTGCCACCAGTCCTAACAGGGGGGGCAATCAGCCCCAGCATTTT. Protein: CATSPNRGGNQPQHF.

This chain uses TRBV7-2 with TRBJ1-5, with TRBD1 identical over 9 bases. The ends lost 5 bases at V and 2 bases at J; junction bases unmatched: 4. CDR3 length: 15 amino acids. Germline V gene data show CDR1 as SGHTA and CDR2 as FQGNSA. In DNA form, the CDR3 reads TGTGCCAGCAGCCGGACAGGGGCTGGCAATCAGCCCCAGCATTTT. Translating gives CASSRTGAGNQPQHF.

The rearrangement uses TRBV3-1 (or the pseudogene TRBV3-2) and TRBJ2-4; D gene uncertain. Trimming took off 0 bases at V and 15 bases at J, with 15 bases between the two ends. Germline V gene data show CDR1 as LGHDT and CDR2 as YNNKEL (reference sequence). The CDR3 is 13 amino acids. CDR3 coding DNA: TGTGCCAGCAGCCAAGAGGGTGGGCCCCCTGGGTACTTC. Encoded protein: CASSQEGGPPGYF.

V gene TRBV27 combines with J gene TRBJ1-5; TRBD1 matches at 7 bases. Germline trimming cut 8 bases from V and 6 bases from J; bases unmatched to any gene: 7. Germline CDR1 is MNHEY and CDR2 is SMNVEV (reference sequence). This CDR3 has 13 amino acids. CDR3 region: CASSTGSRQPQHF. In nucleotides, the CDR3 is TGTGCCAGCTCGACAGGGTCTCGTCAGCCCCAGCATTTT.

The chain uses TRBV25-1 and TRBJ2-5, with D maybe TRBD2 (6 bases). V lost 5 bases and J 2 bases, leaving 12 bases between the germline ends. CDR1 is MGHDK and CDR2 is SYGVNS in the germline V gene. The CDR3 spans 14 residues. The CDR3 bases are TGTGCCAGCAGTCATAACGGAGGGCAAGAGACCCAGTACTTC. Translated: CASSHNGGQETQYF.

The chain uses TRBV11-2 and TRBJ2-4, with 8 nucleotides matching TRBD2. Germline lookup yields CDR1 SGHAT and CDR2 FQNNGV. The J segment lost 3 bases and the V segment lost 5 bases, leaving 6 bases of the junction unmatched. CDR3 length: 15 amino acids. The CDR3 coding sequence is TGTGCCAGCAGCCGCCAGGCGGGGGGCAAAAACATTCAGTACTTC. Protein sequence: CASSRQAGGKNIQYF.

The chain couples TRBV7-9 to TRBJ2-3; D is undetermined. The ends were cut back, 1 base at V and 2 bases at J, with 10 bases in the middle. Germline V lookup: CDR1 SEHNR, CDR2 FQNEAQ (reference sequence). This CDR3 region has 15 residues. For the CDR3, the DNA is TGTGCCAGCAGCTTAGAATATCCAGACACAGATACGCAGTATTTT. This translates into CASSLEYPDTDTQYF.

This chain connects TRBV3-1 (or the pseudogene TRBV3-2) to TRBJ2-6, with 12 bases lining up with TRBD1. Germline CDR1 and CDR2: LGHDT and YNNKEL (reference sequence). The CDR3 length is 19 residues. V dropped 4 bases and J dropped 3; count of bases not matched to a gene: 10. The CDR3, as DNA: TGTGCCAGCAGCCCCAGACAGGGACAGGGGGCGGGTGGGGCCAACGTCCTGACTTTC. This sequence encodes CASSPRQGQGAGGANVLTF.

V and J are TRBV7-9 and TRBJ2-5, with 9 bases aligning to TRBD2. The CDR3 is 15 amino acids. CDR1 is SEHNR, CDR2 FQNEAQ, per germline (reference sequence). J gave up 5 bases and V 10 bases, and 14 bases lay outside the gene matches. CDR3 sequence reads: CAILFWREGRETQYF. CDR3 nucleotide sequence: TGTGCCATCCTCTTTTGGCGGGAGGGCCGGGAGACCCAGTACTTC.

The V gene is TRBV29-1, the J gene TRBJ2-5; D gene uncertain. The CDR3 is 16 amino acids. With 7 bases removed from V and 2 bases from J, the gap between germline ends came to 23 bases. Germline V gives CDR1 SQVTM, CDR2 ANQGSEA. CDR3 region: CSAELALAGLQETQYF. CDR3 in DNA: TGCAGCGCCGAATTAGCTCTCGCCGGATTACAAGAGACCCAGTACTTC.

The chain joins TRBV2 to TRBJ1-1, with D perhaps TRBD1 (6 bases). V lost 11 bases, J lost 3 bases, and 10 bases lay in between. The CDR3 has 11 residues. Per the germline V gene, CDR1 is SNHLY and CDR2 is FYNNEI. The DNA of the CDR3 is TGTGCCCGGGGGGCTGACACTGAAGCTTTCTTT. It is translated as CARGADTEAFF.

The chain carries TRBV20-1 and TRBJ1-1; the D gene is possibly TRBD1 (5 bases). Germline V gene data show CDR1 as DFQATT and CDR2 as SNEGSKA (reference sequence). V lost 3 bases and J lost 5, with 16 bases in between. This CDR3 has 14 amino acids. In DNA form, the CDR3 reads TGCAGTGCTAGTCCCCACAGGTTGGGGACTGAAGCTTTCTTT. The encoded protein is CSASPHRLGTEAFF.

This chain joins TRBV28 and TRBJ2-3; 8 bases are a match to TRBD2. CDR1 is MDHEN and CDR2 is SYDVKM in the germline V gene. CDR3 length equals 15 residues. The V and J ends lost 4 bases and 3 bases, in that order; junction bases with no gene match: 6. DNA of the CDR3: TGTGCCAGCAGTTCGGGGGGGGTTCGGACAGATACGCAGTATTTT. Encoded protein: CASSSGGVRTDTQYF.

The chain employs TRBV24-1 and TRBJ2-1; no reliable D call. This CDR3 region has 12 residues. V was clipped by 4 bases and J by 9 bases, with 9 bases between them. Germline V gene lookup returns CDR1 KGHDR and CDR2 SFDVKD. CDR3 DNA: TGTGCCACCAGTGACCTAGTAGGTGAGCAGTTCTTC. This gives the protein CATSDLVGEQFF.

This clone turned up a few times. CDR3 DNA sequence: TGTGCCACCAGTGATGGGAGGGGTTACTATGAAAAACTGTTTTTT. It is translated as CATSDGRGYYEKLFF. The V gene is TRBV24-1, the J gene TRBJ1-4; possible D gene TRBD1, 5 bases. Germline-derived CDR1 and CDR2 are KGHDR and SFDVKD. This CDR3 has 15 residues. V lost 3 bases and J lost 6, with 13 bases in between.